This T cell receptor (beta chain) emerged from a study of cytomegalovirus exposure and HLA in healthy donors. Study details: Earlier, 95 million to 140 million unique TCR beta sequences were recovered from about 179 million T cells by an analysis.

About this clone itself: Antigen unknown.

Findings and caveats of the study: Among CMV-associated TCR beta chains, most appeared HLA-restricted in a later analysis. The classifier, whose performance was assessed in both the original and validation cohorts, reportedly diagnosed cytomegalovirus status with high specificity and sensitivity.

Germline V CDR1 and CDR2: SGDLS, YYNGEE. This CDR3 comprises 15 residues. Trimming stripped 0 bases from V and 5 bases from J, with 14 bases between. PCR primers comprised 60 Vbeta and 13 Jbeta primers. Profiling relied on immunoSEQ multiplex PCR, and the TCRdb table lists in-frame clones only, not all of them. The sample carries approximately 150,000 clones, around four fifths recorded once. The rearrangement uses TRBV9 and TRBJ2-5; perhaps TRBD1 as D (5 bases). The sequenced sample was PBMCs. The receptor comes from a young man in good health and CMV-seropositive. In nucleotides, the CDR3 is TGTGCCAGCAGCGTAGAACCAGGGTCAAGGGAGACCCAGTACTTC. It yields the protein CASSVEPGSRETQYF.